This TCR beta chain was captured by sequencing in a study of cytotoxic CD8 clonotypes in ibrutinib-treated CLL. This table comes from immunoSEQ multiplex PCR, and its TCRdb copy is limited to in-frame clones, with some not included. The profile covers more than 85,000 clones, with roughly 80% appearing a single time and less than 35% taken by the ten largest. V dropped 0 bases and J dropped 3 bases, with 9 bases sitting between them. Germline CDR1 LGHNA, CDR2 YSLEER. The CDR3 is 15 amino acids. The chain recombines TRBV4-3 with TRBJ1-3; D gene unclear. The specimen comprised PBMCs, sampled after 12 months of ibrutinib treatment. The sequence was obtained from a human donor with chronic lymphocytic leukemia. The CDR3 protein is CASSQESVGGNTIYF. CDR3 in DNA: TGCGCCAGCAGCCAAGAATCCGTAGGTGGAAACACCATATATTTT.